This passage covers 2 T cell receptor beta chains from one sample sequenced in a study of graft-versus-host responses after intestinal transplantation. Here immunoSEQ multiplex PCR was the method, and the copy in TCRdb shows in-frame clones only, minus some. The sample yields 60,000 to 70,000 clones, around 90% seen once. From the graft tissue, intraepithelial and lamina propria lymphocytes were released through processing. The sample consisted of ileum tissue, taken approximately 370 days after transplant. Receptors were obtained from a human patient who received an intestinal transplant, so some T cells may come from the graft donor.

The rearrangement uses TRBV5-1 and TRBJ2-5; D is unresolved. CDR3 length: 14 amino acids. Trimming shortened V by 0 bases and J by 1 base, and 7 bases separated the two germline ends. Germline values: CDR1 SGHRS, CDR2 YFSETQ. In DNA form, the CDR3 reads TGCGCCAGCAGCTTGGTTGGGGTCCAAGAGACCCAGTACTTC. This gives the protein CASSLVGVQETQYF.

Turning to this clone: Other DNA sequences in the sample encode the same CDR3. The rearrangement uses TRBV5-1 and TRBJ2-3, with 10 bases aligning to TRBD1. V trimming: 1 base; J trimming: 1 base; junction bases outside the gene matches: 3. CDR1 and CDR2 from the germline V gene are SGHRS and YFSETQ. The CDR3 is made up of 16 amino acids. The CDR3, as DNA: TGCGCCAGCAGCTTGCGCGGGACAGGGGGCACAGATACGCAGTATTTT. It encodes CASSLRGTGGTDTQYF.